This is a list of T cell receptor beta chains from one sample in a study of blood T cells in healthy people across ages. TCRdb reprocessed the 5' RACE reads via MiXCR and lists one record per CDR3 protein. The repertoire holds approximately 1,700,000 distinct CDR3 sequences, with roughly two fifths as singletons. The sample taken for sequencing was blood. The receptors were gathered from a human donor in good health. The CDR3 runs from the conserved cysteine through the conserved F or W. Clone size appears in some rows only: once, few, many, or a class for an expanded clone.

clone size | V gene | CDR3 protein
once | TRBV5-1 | CASSLDGGGPYNEQFF
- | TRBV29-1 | CSVSGGRYNEQFF
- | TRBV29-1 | CSVDGGLGYQETQYF
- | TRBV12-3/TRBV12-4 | CASSFQLNTAAFF
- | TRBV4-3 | CASSQDRRWATDTQYF
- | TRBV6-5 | CASSRPRKPGADEQYF
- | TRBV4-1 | CASSQETGWQEGYTF
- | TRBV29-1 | CSVVLFRTQEDAEQYF
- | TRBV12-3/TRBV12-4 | CASSLSRYSNYGYTF
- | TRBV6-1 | CASRDYPSTDTQYF
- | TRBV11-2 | CASSSLSGGAGETQFF
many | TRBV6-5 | CASSHYPSGGDQETQYF
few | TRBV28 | CASSFLRGVTYEQYF
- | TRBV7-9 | CARSFELSFEKLFF
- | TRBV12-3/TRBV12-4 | CASSSYWDQPQHF
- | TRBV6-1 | CASRQAPGQILYGYTF
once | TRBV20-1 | CSALPALTSETQYF
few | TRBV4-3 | CASSQELTDSGANVLTF
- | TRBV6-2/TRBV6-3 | CASRGLAGNFNEQFF
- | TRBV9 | CASIPGLGWETQYF
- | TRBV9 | CASSVKDRGYTDTQYF
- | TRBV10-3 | CAISVETLPYNEQFF
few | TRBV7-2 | CASRRAPSTDTQYF
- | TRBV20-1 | CSASGGGDGSTDTQYF
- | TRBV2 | CASSGGRGRVGANVLTF
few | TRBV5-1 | CASSPERNRGDEQYF
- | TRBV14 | CASSLGQGAMSGADVLTF
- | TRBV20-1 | CSVRVRVGANILTF
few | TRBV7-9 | CASSPGASTEAFF